A selection of T cell receptor beta chains follows, all from one sample in a study of healthy donors' naive CD4 and CD8 T cells. Each CDR3 protein gets one entry after TCRdb re-called the reads with MiXCR. This sample has about 180,000 distinct CDR3 sequences, with around 70% found just once. The sample taken for sequencing was naive CD4+ and CD8+ T cells sorted from blood, pooled from several donors. These receptors originate from a pool of human donors in good health; the sample pools cells from several healthy donors. Each CDR3 is given with its conserved first and last residue. The D gene is left open where the match is weak. Size tells how often a clone was seen (once, few, many) or the class of an expanded clone, and some rows leave it out.

abundance: .
v_gene: TRBV19
d_gene: .
j_gene: TRBJ1-2
CDR3aa: CASTTPPDTVYGYTF
CDR3nt: TGTGCCAGTACCACACCCCCTGACACGGTCTATGGCTACACCTTC

abundance: .
v_gene: TRBV15
d_gene: .
j_gene: TRBJ1-6
CDR3aa: CATSRDLGGDNSPLHF
CDR3nt: TGTGCCACCAGCAGAGATCTTGGCGGGGATAATTCACCCCTCCACTTT

abundance: .
v_gene: TRBV6-2/TRBV6-3
d_gene: .
j_gene: TRBJ2-7
CDR3aa: CASSDPQGRLRWEQYF
CDR3nt: TGTGCCAGCAGTGACCCACAGGGACGTCTACGTTGGGAGCAGTACTTC

abundance: .
v_gene: TRBV20-1
d_gene: TRBD2
j_gene: TRBJ2-7
CDR3aa: CSASGLAGGQSEQYF
CDR3nt: TGCAGTGCTAGTGGGCTAGCGGGAGGCCAGAGCGAGCAGTACTTC

abundance: few
v_gene: TRBV2
d_gene: .
j_gene: TRBJ2-7
CDR3aa: CASSGYEQYF
CDR3nt: TGTGCCAGCAGTGGTTACGAGCAGTACTTC

abundance: once
v_gene: TRBV29-1
d_gene: TRBD2
j_gene: TRBJ2-1
CDR3aa: CSLSGDNEQFF
CDR3nt: TGCAGCCTTAGCGGGGACAATGAGCAGTTCTTC

abundance: once
v_gene: TRBV4-2
d_gene: .
j_gene: TRBJ2-7
CDR3aa: CASSQDSGQFSYEQYF
CDR3nt: TGTGCCAGCAGCCAAGACTCAGGACAGTTCTCCTACGAGCAGTACTTC

abundance: .
v_gene: TRBV7-8
d_gene: .
j_gene: TRBJ2-2
CDR3aa: CASSMWGDLNTGELFF
CDR3nt: TGTGCCAGCAGCATGTGGGGTGACCTGAACACCGGGGAGCTGTTTTTT

abundance: .
v_gene: TRBV27
d_gene: TRBD1
j_gene: TRBJ1-1
CDR3aa: CASRNRYLGQGAENTEAFF
CDR3nt: TGTGCCAGCAGGAATAGGTATTTGGGACAGGGGGCTGAGAACACTGAAGCTTTCTTT

abundance: .
v_gene: TRBV6-2/TRBV6-3
d_gene: TRBD1
j_gene: TRBJ2-5
CDR3aa: CASSYSRTGRETQYF
CDR3nt: TGTGCCAGCAGTTACTCAAGGACAGGGCGGGAGACCCAGTACTTC

abundance: .
v_gene: TRBV20-1
d_gene: .
j_gene: TRBJ2-3
CDR3aa: CSARAPSTDTQYF
CDR3nt: TGCAGTGCTAGAGCCCCTAGCACAGATACGCAGTATTTT

abundance: few
v_gene: TRBV5-4
d_gene: .
j_gene: TRBJ2-1
CDR3aa: CASSFGGGEQFF
CDR3nt: TGTGCCAGCAGCTTTGGAGGTGGTGAGCAGTTCTTC

abundance: few
v_gene: TRBV27
d_gene: .
j_gene: TRBJ1-5
CDR3aa: CASSLAGNQPQHF
CDR3nt: TGTGCCAGCAGTTTGGCCGGGAATCAGCCCCAGCATTTT

abundance: .
v_gene: TRBV19
d_gene: .
j_gene: TRBJ1-5
CDR3aa: CASSTRVLSNQPQHF
CDR3nt: TGTGCCAGTAGTACCAGGGTTTTGAGCAATCAGCCCCAGCATTTT

abundance: .
v_gene: TRBV19
d_gene: .
j_gene: TRBJ2-1
CDR3aa: CASSILHNEQFF
CDR3nt: TGTGCCAGTAGTATCTTGCACAATGAGCAGTTCTTC

abundance: .
v_gene: TRBV5-1
d_gene: .
j_gene: TRBJ2-1
CDR3aa: CASSLGDGYNEQFF
CDR3nt: TGCGCCAGCAGCTTGGGGGACGGATACAATGAGCAGTTCTTC

abundance: .
v_gene: TRBV7-2
d_gene: TRBD1
j_gene: TRBJ1-2
CDR3aa: CASSQNRGAGGYTF
CDR3nt: TGTGCCAGCAGCCAAAACAGGGGCGCGGGAGGCTACACCTTC

abundance: .
v_gene: TRBV5-6
d_gene: .
j_gene: TRBJ1-5
CDR3aa: CASSLQSGHNQPQHF
CDR3nt: TGTGCCAGCAGCTTGCAATCAGGACACAATCAGCCCCAGCATTTT

abundance: once
v_gene: TRBV18
d_gene: .
j_gene: TRBJ1-2
CDR3aa: CASSPEPFYGYTF
CDR3nt: TGTGCCAGCTCACCAGAACCGTTCTATGGCTACACCTTC

abundance: .
v_gene: TRBV6-5
d_gene: .
j_gene: TRBJ2-7
CDR3aa: CASSYSTGETKYEQYF
CDR3nt: TGTGCCAGCAGTTACTCCACTGGAGAGACTAAGTACGAGCAGTACTTC

abundance: few
v_gene: TRBV6-5
d_gene: TRBD2
j_gene: TRBJ2-5
CDR3aa: CVSSYHGRLAGYQETQYF
CDR3nt: TGTGTCAGCAGTTACCACGGAAGACTAGCGGGTTACCAAGAGACCCAGTACTTC

abundance: .
v_gene: TRBV5-6
d_gene: .
j_gene: TRBJ1-2
CDR3aa: CASSGLMGVVLYGYTF
CDR3nt: TGTGCCAGCAGCGGGCTGATGGGTGTCGTGCTCTATGGCTACACCTTC

abundance: .
v_gene: TRBV29-1
d_gene: .
j_gene: TRBJ1-2
CDR3aa: CSVEGIDYGYTF
CDR3nt: TGCAGCGTTGAAGGGATCGACTATGGCTACACCTTC

abundance: .
v_gene: TRBV2
d_gene: TRBD2
j_gene: TRBJ2-3
CDR3aa: CAGTSGTSTDTQYF
CDR3nt: TGTGCCGGAACTAGCGGGACAAGTACAGATACGCAGTATTTT

abundance: .
v_gene: TRBV11-1
d_gene: TRBD1
j_gene: TRBJ2-7
CDR3aa: CASSSEPGGEQYF
CDR3nt: TGTGCCAGCAGCTCCGAGCCAGGGGGCGAGCAGTACTTC

abundance: few
v_gene: TRBV29-1
d_gene: TRBD1
j_gene: TRBJ2-7
CDR3aa: CSAATGSYEQYF
CDR3nt: TGCAGCGCCGCGACAGGGAGCTACGAGCAGTACTTC

abundance: .
v_gene: TRBV19
d_gene: .
j_gene: TRBJ1-5
CDR3aa: CASSFTSDSNQPQHF
CDR3nt: TGTGCCAGTAGTTTCACGTCGGATAGCAATCAGCCCCAGCATTTT

abundance: .
v_gene: TRBV5-4
d_gene: .
j_gene: TRBJ1-2
CDR3aa: CASSQTGDYTF
CDR3nt: TGTGCCAGCAGCCAAACAGGCGACTACACCTTC

abundance: .
v_gene: TRBV29-1
d_gene: .
j_gene: TRBJ1-5
CDR3aa: CSVGQYNQPQHF
CDR3nt: TGCAGCGTTGGACAGTACAATCAGCCCCAGCATTTT

abundance: .
v_gene: TRBV5-4
d_gene: .
j_gene: TRBJ1-1
CDR3aa: CASSLVSGPEAFF
CDR3nt: TGTGCCAGCAGCTTGGTGTCAGGGCCTGAAGCTTTCTTT

abundance: .
v_gene: TRBV18
d_gene: .
j_gene: TRBJ2-1
CDR3aa: CASSPGEASSYNEQFF
CDR3nt: TGTGCCAGCTCACCAGGTGAGGCGAGCTCCTACAATGAGCAGTTCTTC

abundance: .
v_gene: TRBV29-1
d_gene: TRBD1
j_gene: TRBJ2-7
CDR3aa: CSASDRVNYEQYF
CDR3nt: TGCAGCGCCTCGGACAGGGTTAACTACGAGCAGTACTTC

abundance: .
v_gene: TRBV5-1
d_gene: .
j_gene: TRBJ2-1
CDR3aa: CASSLVGYNEQFF
CDR3nt: TGCGCCAGCAGCTTGGTTGGGTACAATGAGCAGTTCTTC

abundance: .
v_gene: TRBV5-1
d_gene: .
j_gene: TRBJ2-2
CDR3aa: CASSRGTDVGELFF
CDR3nt: TGCGCCAGCAGCAGGGGGACGGACGTCGGGGAGCTGTTTTTT

abundance: .
v_gene: TRBV6-5
d_gene: .
j_gene: TRBJ2-1
CDR3aa: CASSRGSWNEQFF
CDR3nt: TGTGCCAGCAGTCGGGGGAGTTGGAATGAGCAGTTCTTC

abundance: .
v_gene: TRBV19
d_gene: .
j_gene: TRBJ1-5
CDR3aa: CASSMRGTEPQHF
CDR3nt: TGTGCCAGTAGTATGCGGGGGACTGAGCCCCAGCATTTT

abundance: few
v_gene: TRBV29-1
d_gene: TRBD2
j_gene: TRBJ2-3
CDR3aa: CSVGPLAGSDTQYF
CDR3nt: TGCAGCGTTGGACCACTAGCGGGATCAGATACGCAGTATTTT

abundance: once
v_gene: TRBV2
d_gene: .
j_gene: TRBJ1-1
CDR3aa: CASSELGGGTEAFF
CDR3nt: TGTGCCAGCAGTGAACTCGGGGGCGGAACTGAAGCTTTCTTT

abundance: .
v_gene: TRBV20-1
d_gene: .
j_gene: TRBJ2-5
CDR3aa: CSARDEYSQETQYF
CDR3nt: TGCAGTGCTAGAGATGAATATTCCCAAGAGACCCAGTACTTC

abundance: once
v_gene: TRBV29-1
d_gene: TRBD1
j_gene: TRBJ2-7
CDR3aa: CSVGGRQGSYEQYF
CDR3nt: TGCAGCGTTGGGGGACGACAGGGATCCTACGAGCAGTACTTC

abundance: .
v_gene: TRBV6-5
d_gene: .
j_gene: TRBJ1-2
CDR3aa: CASSYLSGTYGYTF
CDR3nt: TGTGCCAGCAGCTACCTCTCGGGAACCTATGGCTACACCTTC

abundance: few
v_gene: TRBV29-1
d_gene: TRBD1
j_gene: TRBJ2-1
CDR3aa: CSVEATGTGTNEQFF
CDR3nt: TGCAGCGTTGAAGCTACCGGGACAGGGACTAATGAGCAGTTCTTC

abundance: .
v_gene: TRBV11-3
d_gene: .
j_gene: TRBJ2-2
CDR3aa: CASSLGQGSTGELFF
CDR3nt: TGTGCCAGCAGCTTAGGGCAGGGATCCACCGGGGAGCTGTTTTTT

abundance: .
v_gene: TRBV29-1
d_gene: .
j_gene: TRBJ2-1
CDR3aa: CSVVGGEGYNEQFF
CDR3nt: TGCAGCGTTGTTGGGGGAGAGGGCTACAATGAGCAGTTCTTC

abundance: .
v_gene: TRBV29-1
d_gene: .
j_gene: TRBJ1-1
CDR3aa: CSVEAYGNTEAFF
CDR3nt: TGCAGCGTTGAAGCTTACGGTAACACTGAAGCTTTCTTT

abundance: .
v_gene: TRBV13
d_gene: .
j_gene: TRBJ1-1
CDR3aa: CASSSGRDTTEAFF
CDR3nt: TGTGCCAGCAGCTCGGGACGGGACACCACTGAAGCTTTCTTT

abundance: .
v_gene: TRBV29-1
d_gene: .
j_gene: TRBJ1-1
CDR3aa: CSVAGQTFNTEAFF
CDR3nt: TGCAGCGTCGCCGGACAGACCTTTAACACTGAAGCTTTCTTT

abundance: .
v_gene: TRBV6-6
d_gene: TRBD1
j_gene: TRBJ1-6
CDR3aa: CASSPVGQDNSPLHF
CDR3nt: TGTGCCAGCAGTCCGGTGGGACAGGATAATTCACCCCTCCACTTT

abundance: .
v_gene: TRBV6-5
d_gene: TRBD2
j_gene: TRBJ2-1
CDR3aa: CASGRGGTSYNEQFF
CDR3nt: TGTGCCAGCGGTAGGGGAGGGACCTCCTACAATGAGCAGTTCTTC

abundance: .
v_gene: TRBV29-1
d_gene: .
j_gene: TRBJ2-1
CDR3aa: CSVTRDRLRSDEQFF
CDR3nt: TGCAGCGTTACCCGGGACCGCCTTAGGTCTGATGAGCAGTTCTTC

abundance: .
v_gene: TRBV5-5
d_gene: TRBD2
j_gene: TRBJ2-1
CDR3aa: CASSIPTSVNEQFF
CDR3nt: TGCGCCAGCAGCATACCGACTAGCGTCAATGAGCAGTTCTTC

abundance: .
v_gene: TRBV6-5
d_gene: .
j_gene: TRBJ1-6
CDR3aa: CASSLDSFSSYNSPLHF
CDR3nt: TGTGCCAGCAGTCTGGATTCATTCAGCTCCTATAATTCACCCCTCCACTTT

abundance: .
v_gene: TRBV27
d_gene: .
j_gene: TRBJ1-6
CDR3aa: CASSKGSFNSPLHF
CDR3nt: TGTGCCAGCAGTAAGGGCAGCTTCAATTCACCCCTCCACTTT